The T cell receptor (beta chain) described here comes from a study of blood T cell repertoires in COVID-19 (dated by TCRdb to the early 2020s). The study in broad terms: Samples covering the acute and convalescent phases of COVID-19 were provided by collaborators in the United States, Italy and Spain. The samples were drawn from two sources: the first 160 participants of the ongoing ImmuneRACE study, and 1,200 or so subjects contributed by 6 global collaborators. The repertoires were released in a freely available public database meant as a resource for research on the immune response to SARS-CoV-2. Where HLA class I and class II types were available, the types were taken from metadata supplied by the sample provider, not from assay-based typing. The prospective study material was composed of cDNA or gDNA derived from T cells, B-cell-depleted T cells, or PBMCs. The dataset comprised deeply sampled blood TCRbeta repertoires from subjects exposed to, actively infected with, or recovered from COVID-19. The sample metadata nearly always contained a de-identified subject ID, COVID-19 status, age in years and sex.

Points the paper makes about the study in general: How much clinical and demographic metadata was included differed by source and by participant, and the metadata was provided uncurated.

V is pruned by 3 bases and J by 8 bases, leaving 15 bases of the junction without a gene match. The germline V gene encodes CDR1 SGHVS and CDR2 FNYEAQ. Its CDR3 holds 17 amino acids, cysteine through phenylalanine. Of all the DNA, just the CDR3 is kept, 51 bases in frame from base 1. Note on this clone: Its antigen specificity is not known. No base qualities exist here, and no much larger clone lies one base off it.

The immunoSEQ Assay, a bias-controlled multiplex PCR, was used to amplify TCRbeta CDR3 regions from genomic DNA. The published analysis was carried out like this. Nucleated cell counts per sample were estimated from amplification of reference gene primers within the assay. To quantify the absolute abundance of each unique TCRbeta CDR3 rearrangement, sequence reads were collapsed and filtered. For each sample, productive Simpson clonality was calculated as the square root of Simpson's diversity index across productive rearrangements. TCRdb stores this immuneACCESS table with in-frame sequences only. Part of the clones is absent; in the studies checked, under half of the shortfall reflects unresolved V genes, and no reason is known for the rest. The V and J calls and the clone size are those of that table, but D and trimming were determined from the DNA. This sample has some 230,000 clones in its table, and about 88% of those were observed once. The biggest ten clones account for 2.9% of the sample.

Another Seattle source contributed samples from volunteer blood donors who had recovered from COVID-19. Whole blood was collected in K2EDTA tubes by collaborating institutions according to the institutions' own protocols. For TCRbeta analysis, collaborator samples were shipped as frozen whole blood, as isolated PBMCs, or as DNA extracted from either sample type. Recombination linked TRBV7-6 to TRBJ2-5, and 10 junctional nucleotides match TRBD1. Material for sequencing was peripheral blood. This TCR was recovered from a man aged 50 or older who had recovered from COVID-19. The nucleotides read TGTGCCAGCAGCTTTGCAGTTAGCGTAGGACAGGGGGGCACCCAGTACTTC. This translates into CASSFAVSVGQGGTQYF.